Listed here are 9 T cell receptor beta chains from one sample, sequenced in a study of shared clonotypes between healthy human individuals. Some clones are missing from TCRdb's copy, which holds only in-frame ones; the method was immunoSEQ multiplex PCR. The sample shows about 1.1 million clones, 70% to 80% of them seen only once. The sample consisted of memory CD4+ T cells from PBMCs. Subset specified: CD45RA-negative fraction. The receptor source for this set is a young man in good health. Some clones in this sample may be carry-over from other donors' samples.

The CDR3 spells CASSLQGVRDEQYF. The CDR3 coding sequence is TGTGCCAGCAGCTTACAGGGCGTGCGCGACGAGCAGTACTTC. The chain links TRBV5-5 to TRBJ2-7; perhaps TRBD1 as D (6 bases). Trimming cost V 2 bases and J 5 bases, with 14 bases left between them. The CDR3 extends over 14 amino acids. CDR1 and CDR2 from the germline V gene are SGHKS and YYEKEE (reference sequence).

This chain uses TRBV7-7 with TRBJ2-1, with D possibly TRBD2 on 6 matching bases. This CDR3 is 15 amino acids long. CDR1 and CDR2 from the germline V gene are SSHAT and FNYEAQ (reference sequence). Trimming left V 5 bases short and J 4 bases short, with 15 bases between. The CDR3 reads CASSPGTGEYNEQFF. The CDR3 DNA reads as TGTGCCAGCAGCCCCGGGACGGGGGAGTACAATGAGCAGTTCTTC.

The chain links TRBV10-2 to TRBJ1-5; TRBD1 matches at 10 bases. Germline CDR1 is WSHSY and CDR2 is SAAADI. J was trimmed by 6 bases and V by 3 bases; bases with no gene match: 5. The CDR3 runs 15 residues. The CDR3 loop reads CASSEGTGDIQPQHF. The CDR3 coding sequence is TGCGCCAGCAGTGAAGGGACAGGGGATATTCAGCCCCAGCATTTT.

The chain has TRBV11-1 and TRBJ2-1; 11 bases map to TRBD1. Germline V gene sequence: CDR1 SGHAT, CDR2 FQDESV (reference sequence). The CDR3 runs to 14 residues. Trimming cost V 5 bases and J 5 bases; bases outside gene matches: 2. The CDR3 region is CASSGTGGHNEQFF. CDR3 bases: TGTGCCAGCAGCGGGACAGGGGGACACAATGAGCAGTTCTTC.

This rearrangement joins TRBV29-1 to TRBJ1-2; no reliable D call. The CDR3 length is 12 residues. Germline-derived CDR1 and CDR2 are SQVTM and ANQGSEA. The V end lost 7 bases, the J end lost 4 bases, and 13 bases lay between the germline ends. In DNA form, the CDR3 reads TGCAGCGCCAAGACGGATTCCTATGGCTACACCTTC. Its protein is CSAKTDSYGYTF.

The V and J genes are TRBV6-6 and TRBJ2-7, with a possible D match to TRBD1 (5 bases). Germline CDR1 is MNHNY and CDR2 is SVGAGI (reference sequence). The CDR3 has 13 amino acids. CDR3 loop: CASRQGYAYEQYF. In DNA, the CDR3 is TGTGCATCACGGCAGGGTTACGCCTACGAGCAGTACTTC.

This chain connects TRBV2 to TRBJ2-3, with no clear D. The germline CDR1 and CDR2 sequences are SNHLY and FYNNEI. This CDR3 is 12 amino acids long. This chain's CDR3 is CAGSVVTDTQYF. Here the CDR3 DNA reads TGTGCAGGGTCGGTAGTCACAGATACGCAGTATTTT.

DNA for the CDR3: TGTGCCAGCAGCCCACGGAGTAACTATGGCTACACCTTC. This codes for CASSPRSNYGYTF. This chain uses TRBV6-5 with TRBJ1-2; D is unresolved. V gave up 6 bases and J gave up 1 base, with 9 bases separating them. The CDR3 is 13 amino acids. The germline CDR1 and CDR2 sequences are MNHEY and SVGAGI.

CDR3 DNA sequence: TGTCGATTTGGGGTCCCCAGCGGAGAGACCCAGTACTTC. Its protein product is CRFGVPSGETQYF. The V gene is TRBV19, the J gene TRBJ2-5, with a possible D match to TRBD2 (5 bases). Germline assignment: CDR1 LNHDA and CDR2 SQIVND (reference sequence). The CDR3 is 13 residues long. The variable domain in full, completed from reference TRBV19 and TRBJ2-5, reads DGGITQSPKYLFRKEGQNVTLSCEQNLNHDAMYWYRQDPGQGLRLIYYSQIVNDFQKGDIAEGYSVSREKKESFPLTVTSAQKNPTAFYLCRFGVPSGETQYFGPGTRLLVL.